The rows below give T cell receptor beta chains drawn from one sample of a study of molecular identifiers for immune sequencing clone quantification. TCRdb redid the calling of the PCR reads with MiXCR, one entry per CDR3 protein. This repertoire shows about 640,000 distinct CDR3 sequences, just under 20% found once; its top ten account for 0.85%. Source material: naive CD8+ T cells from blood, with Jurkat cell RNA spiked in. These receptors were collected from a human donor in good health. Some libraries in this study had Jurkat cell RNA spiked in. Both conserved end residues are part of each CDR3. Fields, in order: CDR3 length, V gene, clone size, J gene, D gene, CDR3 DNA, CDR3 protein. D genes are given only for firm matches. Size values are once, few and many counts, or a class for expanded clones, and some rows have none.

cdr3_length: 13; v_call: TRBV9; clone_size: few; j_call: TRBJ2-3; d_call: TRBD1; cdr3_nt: TGTGCCAGCAGCGGGAACAGGGGCGATACGCAGTATTTT; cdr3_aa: CASSGNRGDTQYF
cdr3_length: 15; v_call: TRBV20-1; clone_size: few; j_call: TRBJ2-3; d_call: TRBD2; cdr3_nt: TGCAGTGCTAGAGAGCGGGGGGGAGGCACAGATACGCAGTATTTT; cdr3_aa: CSARERGGGTDTQYF
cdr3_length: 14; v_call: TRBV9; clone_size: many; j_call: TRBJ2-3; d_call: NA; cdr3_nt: TGTGCCAGCAGCGGGAAACCATTGGGAGGCACGCAGTATTTT; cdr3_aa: CASSGKPLGGTQYF
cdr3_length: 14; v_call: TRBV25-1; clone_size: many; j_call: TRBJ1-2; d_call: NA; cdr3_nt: TGTGCCAGCAGTGAATACCGTCTGACAAATGGCTACACCTTC; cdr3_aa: CASSEYRLTNGYTF
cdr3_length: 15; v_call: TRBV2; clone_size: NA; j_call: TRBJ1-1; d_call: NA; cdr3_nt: TGTGCCAGCAGTGAGAGAGGGGGGGGTGGGACTGAAGCTTTCTTT; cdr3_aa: CASSERGGGGTEAFF
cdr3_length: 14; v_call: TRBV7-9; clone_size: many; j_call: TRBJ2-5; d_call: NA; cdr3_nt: TGTGCCAGCAGCTTAGGCCAGATCCGAGAGACCCAGTACTTC; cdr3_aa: CASSLGQIRETQYF
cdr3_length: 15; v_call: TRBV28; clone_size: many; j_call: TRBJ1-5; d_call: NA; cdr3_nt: TGTGCCTCCTCTTTGACCTGGGGGCGCGAACAGCCCCAGCATTTT; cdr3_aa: CASSLTWGREQPQHF
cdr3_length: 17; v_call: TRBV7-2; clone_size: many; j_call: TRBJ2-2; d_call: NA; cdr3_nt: TGTGCCAGCAGCTTAGATTTGCGGGGCACGAACACCGGGGAGCTGTTTTTT; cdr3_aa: CASSLDLRGTNTGELFF
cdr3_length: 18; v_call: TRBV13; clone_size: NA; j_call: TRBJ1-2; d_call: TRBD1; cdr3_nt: TGTGCCAGCAGCTCGTTCACGGGACAGGGGATCGGGGTCTATGGCTACACCTTC; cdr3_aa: CASSSFTGQGIGVYGYTF
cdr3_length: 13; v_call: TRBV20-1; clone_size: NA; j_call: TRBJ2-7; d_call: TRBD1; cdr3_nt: TGCAGTGCTAGAGAACTACAGGGGGGCGAGCAGTACTTC; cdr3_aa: CSARELQGGEQYF
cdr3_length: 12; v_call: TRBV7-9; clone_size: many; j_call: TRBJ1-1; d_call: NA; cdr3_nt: TGTGCCAGCACCTTGGATGACACTGAAGCTTTCTTT; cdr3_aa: CASTLDDTEAFF
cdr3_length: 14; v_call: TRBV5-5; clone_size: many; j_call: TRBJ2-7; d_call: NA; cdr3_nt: TGTGCCAGCAGCAAGAGTGTGGGTGCCTACGAGCAGTACTTC; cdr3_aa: CASSKSVGAYEQYF
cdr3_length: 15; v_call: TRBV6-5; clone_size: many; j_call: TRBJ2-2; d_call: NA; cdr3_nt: TGTGCCAGCAGTTACTCCCTGCGGAACACCGGGGAGCTGTTTTTT; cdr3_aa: CASSYSLRNTGELFF
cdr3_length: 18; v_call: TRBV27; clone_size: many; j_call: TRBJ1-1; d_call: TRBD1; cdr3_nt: TGTGCCAGCAGTCTTCTACCCGGACAGGGGGCAATGGTAACTGAAGCTTTCTTT; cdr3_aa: CASSLLPGQGAMVTEAFF
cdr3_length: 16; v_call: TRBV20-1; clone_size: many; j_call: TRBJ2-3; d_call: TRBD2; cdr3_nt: TGCAGTGCTAGAGTTGTAGCGGGAGGCATGGCAGATACGCAGTATTTT; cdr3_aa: CSARVVAGGMADTQYF
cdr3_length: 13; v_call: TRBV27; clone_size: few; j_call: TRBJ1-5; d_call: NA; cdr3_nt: TGTGCCAGCAGTCCAACTAACAATCAGCCCCAGCATTTT; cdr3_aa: CASSPTNNQPQHF
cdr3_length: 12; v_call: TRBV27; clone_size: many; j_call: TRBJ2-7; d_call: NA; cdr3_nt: TGTGCCAGCAGTCAACAGGGCTACGAGCAGTACTTC; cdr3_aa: CASSQQGYEQYF
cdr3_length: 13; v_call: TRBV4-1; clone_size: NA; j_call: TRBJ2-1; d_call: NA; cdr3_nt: TGCGCCATCATAGACCCAAACTACAATGAGCAGTTCTTC; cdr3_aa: CAIIDPNYNEQFF
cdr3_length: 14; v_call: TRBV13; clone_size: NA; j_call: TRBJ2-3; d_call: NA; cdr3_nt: TGTGCCAGCAGGCCCGGACCCACCACAGATACGCAGTATTTT; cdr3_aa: CASRPGPTTDTQYF
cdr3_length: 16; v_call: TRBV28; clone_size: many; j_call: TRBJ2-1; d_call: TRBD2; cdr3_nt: TGTGCCAGCAGTTTCGAGCTAGCGGAGACCTACAATGAGCAGTTCTTC; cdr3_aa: CASSFELAETYNEQFF
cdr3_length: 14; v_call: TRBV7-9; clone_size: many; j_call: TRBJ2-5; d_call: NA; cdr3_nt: TGTGCCAGCAGCTCCATAGCAGGGGCCGGGACCCAGTACTTC; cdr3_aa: CASSSIAGAGTQYF
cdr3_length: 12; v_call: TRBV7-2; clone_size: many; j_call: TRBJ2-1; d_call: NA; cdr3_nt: TGTGCCAGCAGCCCGGTAAACAATGAGCAGTTCTTC; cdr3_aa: CASSPVNNEQFF
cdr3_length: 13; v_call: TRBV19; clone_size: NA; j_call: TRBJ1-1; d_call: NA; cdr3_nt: TGTGCCACGCAGACGGGGAAGAACACTGAAGCTTTCTTT; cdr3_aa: CATQTGKNTEAFF
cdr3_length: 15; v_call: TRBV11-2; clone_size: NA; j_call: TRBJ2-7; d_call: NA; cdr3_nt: TGTGCCAGCAGCTTAGAGGCCAGCCGCTCCTACGAGCAGTACTTC; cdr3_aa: CASSLEASRSYEQYF
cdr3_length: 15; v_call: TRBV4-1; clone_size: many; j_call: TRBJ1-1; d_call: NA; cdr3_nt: TGCGCCAGCAGCCAAGAACCCTCCTGGAACACTGAAGCTTTCTTT; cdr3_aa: CASSQEPSWNTEAFF
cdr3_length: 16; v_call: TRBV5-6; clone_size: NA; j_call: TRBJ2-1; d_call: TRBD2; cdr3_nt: TGTGCCAGCGAGGGACTAGCGGGAGAATTCTACAATGAGCAGTTCTTC; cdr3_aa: CASEGLAGEFYNEQFF
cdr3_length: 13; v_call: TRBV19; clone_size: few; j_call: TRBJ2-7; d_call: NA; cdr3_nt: TGTGCCAGTAGTATCGGCAGGGACTACGAGCAGTACTTC; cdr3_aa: CASSIGRDYEQYF
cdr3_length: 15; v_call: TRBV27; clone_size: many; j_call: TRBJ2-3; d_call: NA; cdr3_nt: TGTGCCAGCAGTTTATACAGGGTCGGCACAGATACGCAGTATTTT; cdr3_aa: CASSLYRVGTDTQYF
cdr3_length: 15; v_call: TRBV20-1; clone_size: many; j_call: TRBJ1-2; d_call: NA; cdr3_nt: TGCAGTGCTAGTCCCCTCCGCCAGGGAGACTATGGCTACACCTTC; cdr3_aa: CSASPLRQGDYGYTF
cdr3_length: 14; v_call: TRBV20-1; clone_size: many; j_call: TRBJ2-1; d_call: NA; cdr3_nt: TGCAGTGCTAGAGATAGGGGGGGTGTAGATGAGCAGTTCTTC; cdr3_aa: CSARDRGGVDEQFF
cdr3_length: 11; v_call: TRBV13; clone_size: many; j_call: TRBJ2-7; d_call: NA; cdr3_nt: TGTGCCAGCAGCTTCATCGGGGAGCAGTACTTC; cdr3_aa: CASSFIGEQYF
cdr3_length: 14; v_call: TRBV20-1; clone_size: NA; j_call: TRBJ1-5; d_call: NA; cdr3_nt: TGCAGTGCCGCCTCCTGGGACCGCAATCAGCCCCAGCATTTT; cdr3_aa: CSAASWDRNQPQHF
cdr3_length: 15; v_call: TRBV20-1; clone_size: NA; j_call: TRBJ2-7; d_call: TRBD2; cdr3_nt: TGCAGTGCTAGAGACGGACTAGCGGGAGTCTACGAGCAGTACTTC; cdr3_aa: CSARDGLAGVYEQYF
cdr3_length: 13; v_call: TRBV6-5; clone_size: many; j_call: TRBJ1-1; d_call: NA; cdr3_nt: TGTGCCAGCAGGCCCCGGGGGGGTAGTGAAGCTTTCTTT; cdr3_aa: CASRPRGGSEAFF
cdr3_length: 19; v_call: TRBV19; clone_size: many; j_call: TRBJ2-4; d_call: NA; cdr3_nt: TGTGCCAGTAGTATAGATAGTTTGGCGGCAGACCTAGCCAAAAACATTCAGTACTTC; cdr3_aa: CASSIDSLAADLAKNIQYF
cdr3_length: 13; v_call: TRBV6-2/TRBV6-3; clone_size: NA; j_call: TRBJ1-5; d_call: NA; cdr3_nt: TGTGCCAGCAGTTATATTCTTAGTCAGCCCCAGCATTTT; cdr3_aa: CASSYILSQPQHF
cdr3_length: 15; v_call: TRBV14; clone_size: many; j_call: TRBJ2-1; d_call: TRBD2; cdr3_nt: TGTGCCAGCAGCAGCCTAGCGGGAGGGCCTGGTGAGCAGTTCTTC; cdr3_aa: CASSSLAGGPGEQFF
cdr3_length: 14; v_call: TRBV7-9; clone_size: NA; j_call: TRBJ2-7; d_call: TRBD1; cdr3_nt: TGTGCCAGCAGCCCCCGGGACAGGCTCTACGAGCAGTACTTC; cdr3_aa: CASSPRDRLYEQYF
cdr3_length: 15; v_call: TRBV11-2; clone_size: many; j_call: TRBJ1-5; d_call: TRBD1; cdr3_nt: TGTGCCAGCAGCTTAGGGGACAGGGGAAATCAGCCCCAGCATTTT; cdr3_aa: CASSLGDRGNQPQHF
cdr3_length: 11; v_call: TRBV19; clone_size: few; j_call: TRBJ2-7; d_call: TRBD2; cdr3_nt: TGTGCCAGTAACGCGGGAGGAACGGAGTACTTC; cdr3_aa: CASNAGGTEYF
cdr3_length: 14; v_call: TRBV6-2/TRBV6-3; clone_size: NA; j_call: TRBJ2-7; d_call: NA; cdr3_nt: TGTGCCAGCAGTTTCTCAATGGGGTGGTCCGGGCAGTACTTC; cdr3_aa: CASSFSMGWSGQYF
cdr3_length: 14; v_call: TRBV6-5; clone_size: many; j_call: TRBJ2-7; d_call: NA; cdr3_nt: TGTGCCAGCAGTTACTCGAGGGGAGCCTACGAGCAGTACTTC; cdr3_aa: CASSYSRGAYEQYF
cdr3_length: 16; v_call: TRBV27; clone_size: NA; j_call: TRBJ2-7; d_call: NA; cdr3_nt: TGTGCCAGCAGACAGCAACCCGGGGGTGGCTCCTACGAGCAGTACTTC; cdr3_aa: CASRQQPGGGSYEQYF
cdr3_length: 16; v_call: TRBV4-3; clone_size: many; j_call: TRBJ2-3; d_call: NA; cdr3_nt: TGCGCCAGCAGCCAAGACCAGCTCCTCGGGGTAGATACGCAGTATTTT; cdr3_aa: CASSQDQLLGVDTQYF
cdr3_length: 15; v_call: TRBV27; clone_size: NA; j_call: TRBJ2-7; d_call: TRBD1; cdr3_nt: TGTGCCAGCAGTTTATCTCCGGGACAGATCTACGAGCAGTACTTC; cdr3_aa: CASSLSPGQIYEQYF
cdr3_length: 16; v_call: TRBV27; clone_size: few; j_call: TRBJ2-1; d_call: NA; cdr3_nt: TGTGCCAGCAGTCCGCAGAGTGGACAGCTATACAATGAGCAGTTCTTC; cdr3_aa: CASSPQSGQLYNEQFF
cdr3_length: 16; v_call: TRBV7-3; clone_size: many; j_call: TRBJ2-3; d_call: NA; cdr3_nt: TGTGCCAGCAGCCCAGGACTGACTCCTATTATAGATACGCAGTATTTT; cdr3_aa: CASSPGLTPIIDTQYF
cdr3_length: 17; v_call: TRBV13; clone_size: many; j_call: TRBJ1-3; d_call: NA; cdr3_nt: TGTGCCAGCAGTCATACCCCACCAGGAATCTCTGGAAACACCATATATTTT; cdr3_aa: CASSHTPPGISGNTIYF
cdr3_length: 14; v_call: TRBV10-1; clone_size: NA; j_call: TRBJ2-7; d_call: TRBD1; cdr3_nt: TGCGCCAGCAGGGGGACAGGGGACTCCTACGAGCAGTACTTC; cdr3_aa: CASRGTGDSYEQYF
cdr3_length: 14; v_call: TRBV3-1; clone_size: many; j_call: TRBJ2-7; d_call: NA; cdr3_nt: TGTGCCAGCAGCTATACAGACCGTACCTACGAGCAGTACTTC; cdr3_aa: CASSYTDRTYEQYF
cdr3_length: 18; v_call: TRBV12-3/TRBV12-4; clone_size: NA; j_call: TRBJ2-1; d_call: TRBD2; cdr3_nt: TGTGCCAGTGAGTTAAGCCGTACTAGCGGGGGTTCCTACAATGAGCAGTTCTTC; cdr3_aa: CASELSRTSGGSYNEQFF
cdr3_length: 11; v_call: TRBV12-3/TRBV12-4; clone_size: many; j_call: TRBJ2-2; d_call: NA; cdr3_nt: TGTGCCAGCGGGTGGGCCGGGGAGCTGTTTTTT; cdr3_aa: CASGWAGELFF
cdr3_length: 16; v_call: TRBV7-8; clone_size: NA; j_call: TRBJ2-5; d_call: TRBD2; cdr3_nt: TGTGCCAGCAGCTTACTGAGCGGGGGTACCCAAGAGACCCAGTACTTC; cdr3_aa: CASSLLSGGTQETQYF
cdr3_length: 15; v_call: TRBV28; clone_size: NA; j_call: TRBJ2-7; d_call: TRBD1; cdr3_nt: TGTGCCAGCAGGCTGACTCCGGGACAGTACTACGAGCAGTACTTC; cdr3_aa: CASRLTPGQYYEQYF